What follows describes a single TCR beta chain. This clone was picked up a small number of times. This receptor's antigen is unknown. The input lacks base qualities; no much larger clone sits a single base away. These data come from a study of T cell responses to AZD1222 COVID-19 vaccine (TCRdb year 2021). Notes on the research overall: AZD1222 recipients whose second dose came at about 4 weeks and those whose second dose came at about 12 weeks were combined into one group, since spike-specific TCR depth and breadth did not differ between the two schedules. Trial participants were enrolled into age subgroups of 18-55, 56-69 and 70-plus years, which contained approximately 150, 30 and 60 TCR-sequenced participants, respectively. TCR sequencing was performed for 230 to 250 trial participants, of whom about 200 were given two doses of AZD1222 and around 25 were given two doses of MenACWY control vaccine.

On the study overall, not on this receptor specifically: Because no day 14 peak-response samples were available, the repertoires could be characterized only after the peak T cell response. Participants were mostly white British, with more females than males. The authors suggested clonal diversity may have been underestimated. Only a handful of AZD1222 recipients were SARS-CoV-2 seropositive at baseline, limiting conclusions about previously exposed vaccinees. Vaccine-associated CD4 TCRs spanned the whole spike protein, with dominant responses in regions 160-218 and 743-854. The 56-69-year group was small, and its depth increase did not reach significance, likely because of low power. A significant rise in spike-specific TCR breadth and depth was observed after two AZD1222 doses relative to day 0 and relative to MenACWY recipients. Epitopes outside the regions mutated in the B.1.351 and B.1.1.7 variants were reportedly recognized by nearly half of the unique spike-specific TCRs.

According to the germline V gene, CDR1 reads SGHNT and CDR2 reads YENEEA. The V and J ends are trimmed by 7 bases and 0 bases, leaving 14 bases between them. Including the terminal cysteine and phenylalanine, the CDR3 comprises 15 residues. Solely the CDR3 DNA is kept, with 45 bases framed from the first base. The intended sense of this specimen's time point label: baseline before first vaccination. Vaccinee samples were obtained from the UK trials COV001 and COV002, which included a single-blind randomized controlled phase 2/3 trial of AZD1222 (ChAdOx1 nCoV-19) in healthy adults. For TCRbeta chain sequencing, PBMC samples were collected from trial participants at day 0 and at day 28 after the second dose. The CDR3 regions of human TCRbeta chains were analyzed by immunosequencing. The authors processed their data as follows. TCRs in the repertoires were matched against a reference library of SARS-CoV-2-specific TCRs that had been generated with the MIRA antigen-specificity platform. Breadth was defined as the fraction of unique TCRs that were SARS-CoV-2-associated, and depth was defined as the fraction of total T cells that were SARS-CoV-2-associated. Using the MIRA data, each spike-specific TCR was mapped to the spike region that the TCR reacts to and placed in a CD4 or CD8 class. Log10-transformed breadth and depth values were compared by one-way ANOVA with Sidak's multiple comparisons tests. TCRdb's version of the immuneACCESS table is confined to in-frame rearrangements and falls short of the full clone set. An unresolved V gene accounts for under half of the shortfall where checked; the remainder is of unknown origin. D and trimming come from the DNA, and the V and J calls and clone size come from that table. The sample yields 100,000 to 150,000 clones; 88% were counted once. 3.5% to 4.5% of the sample rests with the top ten.

Material: peripheral blood, obtained on day 0 of AZD1222 vaccination. In this chain, TRBV11-3 is recombined with TRBJ2-3; the D call could be TRBD1 or TRBD2, with each sharing 7 bases. This receptor was obtained from an adult in good health. The bases read TGTGCCAGCAAACGCAGGGGGGGTAGCACAGATACGCAGTATTTT. Translated, this gives CASKRRGGSTDTQYF. Reference TRBV11-3 and TRBJ2-3 genes cover what lies past the CDR3, so the full variable domain is EAGVVQSPRYKIIEKKQPVAFWCNPISGHNTLYWYLQNLGQGPELLIRYENEEAVDDSQLPKDRFSAERLKGVDSTLKIQPAELGDSAVYLCASKRRGGSTDTQYFGPGTRLTVL.